This T cell receptor (beta chain) was observed in a study of OX40 agonist ivuxolimab in advanced cancers. Study-wide results and limits: What antigens the expanded peripheral T cells recognized was never established. Among patients with partial responses at 0.1-3.0 mg/kg, clonal expansion was among the lowest. There were, on average, more expanded clones in CD8+ T cells than in CD4+. Circulating CD4+ and CD8+ T cells showed clonal expansion by week 6 at 0.1 to 3.0 mg/kg.

Per the germline V gene, CDR1 is LNHDA and CDR2 is SQIVND (reference sequence). The length of the CDR3 is 21 residues. V was clipped by 3 bases and J by 2 bases, with 29 bases between them. This clone was counted a few times. Its target is not known. Data came from immunoSEQ multiplex PCR; TCRdb stores just in-frame clones and leaves some out. The sample lists around 67,000 clones, around 90% seen once, with approximately 1.3% in the top ten. The TCR originated in an adult with an advanced solid tumor such as melanoma, head and neck, liver or kidney cancer. The V and J genes are TRBV19 and TRBJ2-1, with D perhaps given as TRBD1 or TRBD2 (6 bases each). Here the sequenced sample was CD4+ or CD8+ T cells sorted from blood, taken in a trial of the OX40 agonist ivuxolimab. In DNA form, the CDR3 reads TGTGCCAGTAGTATCGGCCTCCTAGCGTCGGAGAGAGGGGGTCCCTACAATGAGCAGTTCTTC. As protein: CASSIGLLASERGGPYNEQFF.